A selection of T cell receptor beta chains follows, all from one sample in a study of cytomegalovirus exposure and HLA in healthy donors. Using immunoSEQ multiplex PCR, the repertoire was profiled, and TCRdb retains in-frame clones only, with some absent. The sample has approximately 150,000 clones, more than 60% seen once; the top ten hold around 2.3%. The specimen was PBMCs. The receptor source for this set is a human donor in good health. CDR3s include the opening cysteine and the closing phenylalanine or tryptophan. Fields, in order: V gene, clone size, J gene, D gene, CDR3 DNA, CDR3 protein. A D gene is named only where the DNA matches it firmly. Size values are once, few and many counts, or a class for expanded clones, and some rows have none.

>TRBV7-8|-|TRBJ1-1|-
TGTGCCAGCAGCTCTTTAGCGAACACTGAAGCTTTCTTT
CASSSLANTEAFF
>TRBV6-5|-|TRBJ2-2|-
TGTGCCAGCAGGGCTACAGGGAACACCGGGGAGCTGTTTTTT
CASRATGNTGELFF
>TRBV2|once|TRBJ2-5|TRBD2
TGTGCCAGCAGTCCCCAGCGGGGGATATACCAAGAGGCCCAGTACTTC
CASSPQRGIYQEAQYF
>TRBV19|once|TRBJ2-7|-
TGTGCCAGTAAGGGGATTGGGGGCAAGGGGGTCGAGCAGTACTTC
CASKGIGGKGVEQYF
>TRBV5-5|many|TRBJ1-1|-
TGTGCCAGCAGCTTGGGCGGGGGCACTGAAGCTTTCTTT
CASSLGGGTEAFF
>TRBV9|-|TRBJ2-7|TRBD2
TGTGCCAGCAGCGTAGGGGTAGCGGGGGGGAGGGAGCAGTACTTC
CASSVGVAGGREQYF
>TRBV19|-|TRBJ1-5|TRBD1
TGTGCCAGTAAACCGGGACAGGGGGTTTTTGATCAGCCCCAGCATTTT
CASKPGQGVFDQPQHF
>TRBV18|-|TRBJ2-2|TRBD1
TGTGCCAGCTCACCACCCGGGACAGGGCTCAACACCGGGGAGCTGTTTTTT
CASSPPGTGLNTGELFF
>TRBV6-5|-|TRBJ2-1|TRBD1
TGTGCCAGCAGAACCGGGACAGGGACCTACAATGAGCAGTTCTTC
CASRTGTGTYNEQFF
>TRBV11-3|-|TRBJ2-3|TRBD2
TGTGCCAGCAGCCCCCGTGGGACTAGCGGGGCAGATACGCAGTATTTT
CASSPRGTSGADTQYF
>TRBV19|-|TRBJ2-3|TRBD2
TGTGCCAGTAGGTCTAGCGGGGAGTACACAGATACGCAGTATTTT
CASRSSGEYTDTQYF
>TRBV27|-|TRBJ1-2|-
TGTGCCAGCAGTTTGGGCCCGAACTATGGCTACACCTTC
CASSLGPNYGYTF
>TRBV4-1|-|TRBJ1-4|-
TGCGCCAGCAGCCAAGCTGCAGGGGATGGTGAAAAACTGTTTTTT
CASSQAAGDGEKLFF
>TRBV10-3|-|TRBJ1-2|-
TGTGCCATCAGTGAAATGGACAGTGTGAACTATGGCTACACCTTC
CAISEMDSVNYGYTF
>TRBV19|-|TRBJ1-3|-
TGTGCCAGTAGTATCTCCTCTGGAAACACCATATATTTT
CASSISSGNTIYF
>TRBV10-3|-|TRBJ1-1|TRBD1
TGTGCCATCAGTGACCGGGACAGGAACACTGAAGCTTTCTTT
CAISDRDRNTEAFF
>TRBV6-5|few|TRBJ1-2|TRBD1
TGTGCCAGCAGTTTTTACAGGGGTCATCATGGCTACACCTTC
CASSFYRGHHGYTF
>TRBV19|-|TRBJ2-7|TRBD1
TGTGCCAGTAGTATTGACAGGGGGGCATCCTACGAGCAGTACTTC
CASSIDRGASYEQYF
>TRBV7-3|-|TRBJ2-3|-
TGTGCCAGCAGCCCGACAGGAACTAGCACAGATACGCAGTATTTT
CASSPTGTSTDTQYF
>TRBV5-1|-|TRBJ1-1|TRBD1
TGCGCCAGCAGCTCGACAGGGTGTGAGGCTTTCTTT
CASSSTGCEAFF
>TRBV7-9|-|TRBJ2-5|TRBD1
TGTGCCAGCAGCCCAGGACAGGTCCAAGAGACCCAGTACTTC
CASSPGQVQETQYF
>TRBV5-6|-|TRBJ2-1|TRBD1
TGTGCCAGCAGCGGCAACAGGGGGCTTGACAATGAGCAGCTCTTC
CASSGNRGLDNEQLF